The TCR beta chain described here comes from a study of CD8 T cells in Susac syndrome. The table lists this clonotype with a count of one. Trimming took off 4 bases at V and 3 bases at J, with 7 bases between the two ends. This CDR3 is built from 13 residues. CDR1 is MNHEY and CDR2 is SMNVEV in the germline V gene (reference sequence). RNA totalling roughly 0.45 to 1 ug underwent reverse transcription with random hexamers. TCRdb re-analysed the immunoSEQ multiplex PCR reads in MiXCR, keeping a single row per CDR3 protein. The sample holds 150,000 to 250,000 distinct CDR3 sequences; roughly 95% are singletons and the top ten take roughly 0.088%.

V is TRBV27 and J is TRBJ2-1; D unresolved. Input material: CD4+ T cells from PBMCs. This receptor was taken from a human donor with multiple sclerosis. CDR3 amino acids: CASSSTRYNEQFF. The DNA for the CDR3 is TGTGCCAGCAGTTCCACACGCTACAATGAGCAGTTCTTC.